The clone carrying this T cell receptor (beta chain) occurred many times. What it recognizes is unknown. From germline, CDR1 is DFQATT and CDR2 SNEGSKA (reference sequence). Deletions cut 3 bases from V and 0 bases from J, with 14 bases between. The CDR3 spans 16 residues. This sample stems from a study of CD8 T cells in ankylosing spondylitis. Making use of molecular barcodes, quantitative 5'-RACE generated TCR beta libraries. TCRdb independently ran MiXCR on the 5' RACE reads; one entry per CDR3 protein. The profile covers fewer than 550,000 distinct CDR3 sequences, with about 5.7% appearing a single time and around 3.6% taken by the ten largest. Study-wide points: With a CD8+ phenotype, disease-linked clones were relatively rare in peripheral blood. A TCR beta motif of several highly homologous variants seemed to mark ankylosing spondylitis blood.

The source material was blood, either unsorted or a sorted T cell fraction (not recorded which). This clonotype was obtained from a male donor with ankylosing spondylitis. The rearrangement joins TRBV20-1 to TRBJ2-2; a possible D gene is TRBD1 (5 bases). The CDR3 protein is CSARGFGRANTGELFF. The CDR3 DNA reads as TGCAGTGCTAGGGGTTTTGGCAGGGCGAACACCGGGGAGCTGTTTTTT.